Listed below are T cell receptor beta chains from one sample, sequenced in a study of response to subunit inactivated influenza vaccine. TCRdb passed the RT-PCR reads through MiXCR, listing each CDR3 protein once. The sample lists more than 700,000 distinct CDR3 sequences; over 20% were seen once. The material was PBMCs from blood, obtained 5 to 6 days after vaccination. The receptors derive from a man aged 45 to 65 who received an inactivated influenza vaccine. Each CDR3 is given with its conserved first and last residue. Each record gives: clone size, D gene, V gene, J gene, CDR3 protein, CDR3 DNA. A D gene is named only where the DNA matches it firmly. A clone size is listed for some rows: how often the clone was seen (once, few, many), or a class if it is expanded.

>-|TRBD2|TRBV7-2|TRBJ2-7
CASSLDVGLALYEQYF
TGTGCCAGCAGCTTAGATGTCGGACTAGCCCTATACGAGCAGTACTTC
>-|TRBD1|TRBV6-2/TRBV6-3|TRBJ1-5
CASSMRQGRNQPQHF
TGTGCCAGCAGCATGCGACAGGGCCGCAATCAGCCCCAGCATTTT
>few|-|TRBV7-9|TRBJ2-7
CASSSLKSDEQYF
TGTGCCAGCAGCTCACTGAAGAGCGACGAGCAGTACTTC
>few|TRBD1|TRBV7-2|TRBJ1-4
CASSPTRTGAKLFF
TGTGCCAGCAGCCCGACTAGGACAGGGGCAAAACTGTTTTTT
>-|TRBD2|TRBV28|TRBJ2-2
CASSFRTSGGSNTGELFF
TGTGCCAGCAGTTTCAGGACTAGCGGGGGTTCGAACACCGGGGAGCTGTTTTTT
>few|-|TRBV12-3/TRBV12-4|TRBJ2-1
CASSLALRGSSYNEQFF
TGTGCCAGCAGTTTAGCGCTCCGGGGGAGCTCCTACAATGAGCAGTTCTTC
>-|-|TRBV4-3|TRBJ2-2
CASSSDPGAGELFF
TGCGCCAGCAGTTCGGACCCAGGGGCCGGGGAGCTGTTTTTT
>few|TRBD1|TRBV20-1|TRBJ1-5
CSASEGQGLITVGQPQHF
TGCAGTGCTAGTGAGGGACAGGGATTAATAACGGTGGGCCAGCCCCAGCATTTT
>-|-|TRBV5-1|TRBJ2-5
CASSARPFQETQYF
TGCGCCAGCAGCGCCCGACCCTTCCAAGAGACCCAGTACTTC
>few|TRBD1|TRBV11-2|TRBJ1-6
CASSSSMDRADSPLHF
TGTGCCAGCAGCTCCTCTATGGACAGGGCGGATTCACCCCTCCACTTT
>many|-|TRBV12-3/TRBV12-4|TRBJ1-6
CASSLPGSPLHF
TGTGCCAGCAGTCTACCGGGTTCACCCCTCCACTTT
>few|TRBD1|TRBV6-2/TRBV6-3|TRBJ2-7
CASSYWTGRGTGVSYEQYF
TGTGCCAGCAGTTACTGGACAGGGAGAGGAACGGGAGTCTCCTACGAGCAGTACTTC